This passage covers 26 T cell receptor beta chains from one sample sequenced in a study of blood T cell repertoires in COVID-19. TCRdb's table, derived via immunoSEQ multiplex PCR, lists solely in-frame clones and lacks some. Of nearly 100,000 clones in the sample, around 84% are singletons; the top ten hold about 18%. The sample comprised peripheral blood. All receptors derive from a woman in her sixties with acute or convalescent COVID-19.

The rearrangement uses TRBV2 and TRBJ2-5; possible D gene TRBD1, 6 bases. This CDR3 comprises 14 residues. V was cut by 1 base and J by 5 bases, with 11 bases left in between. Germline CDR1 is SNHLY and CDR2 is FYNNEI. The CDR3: CASSEEGEGETQYF. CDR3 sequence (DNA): TGTGCCAGCAGTGAAGAGGGGGAAGGGGAGACCCAGTACTTC. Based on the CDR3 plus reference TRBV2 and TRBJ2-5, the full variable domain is EPEVTQTPSHQVTQMGQEVILRCVPISNHLYFYWYRQILGQKVEFLVSFYNNEISEKSEIFDDQFSVERPDGSNFTLKIRSTKLEDSAMYFCASSEEGEGETQYFGPGTRLLVL.

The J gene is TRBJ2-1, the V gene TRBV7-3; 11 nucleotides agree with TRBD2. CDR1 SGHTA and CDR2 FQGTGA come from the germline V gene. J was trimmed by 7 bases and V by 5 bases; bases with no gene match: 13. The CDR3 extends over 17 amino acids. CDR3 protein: CASSHPGSSGGGNEQFF. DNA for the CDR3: TGTGCCAGCAGCCACCCGGGCAGTAGCGGGGGGGGTAATGAGCAGTTCTTC.

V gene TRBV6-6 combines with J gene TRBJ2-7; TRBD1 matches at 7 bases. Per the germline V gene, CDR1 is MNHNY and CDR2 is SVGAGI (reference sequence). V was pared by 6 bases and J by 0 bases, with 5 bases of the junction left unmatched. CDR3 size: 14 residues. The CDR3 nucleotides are TGTGCCAGCAGACTGGGACAGAGCTCCTACGAGCAGTACTTC. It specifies CASRLGQSSYEQYF.

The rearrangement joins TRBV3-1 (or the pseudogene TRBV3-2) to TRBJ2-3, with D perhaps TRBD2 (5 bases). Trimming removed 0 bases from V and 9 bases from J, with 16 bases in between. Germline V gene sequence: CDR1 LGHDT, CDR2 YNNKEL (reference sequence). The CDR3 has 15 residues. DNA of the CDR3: TGTGCCAGCAGCCAAGATCACGCGGGCCCGCGGACGCAGTATTTT. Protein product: CASSQDHAGPRTQYF.

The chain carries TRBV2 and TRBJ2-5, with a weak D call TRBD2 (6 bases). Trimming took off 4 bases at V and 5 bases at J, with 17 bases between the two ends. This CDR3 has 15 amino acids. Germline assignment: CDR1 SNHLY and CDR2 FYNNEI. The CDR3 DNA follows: TGTGCCAGCAGTGGGGGAGGCTTTCCGGGGGAGACCCAGTACTTC. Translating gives CASSGGGFPGETQYF.

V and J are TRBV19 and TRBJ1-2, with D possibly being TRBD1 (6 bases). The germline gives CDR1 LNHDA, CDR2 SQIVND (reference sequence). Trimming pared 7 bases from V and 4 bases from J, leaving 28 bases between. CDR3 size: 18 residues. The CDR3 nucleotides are TGTGCCAGTAACCCCCGGACAGCCTTAACCACCCTCGGCTATGGCTACACCTTC. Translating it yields CASNPRTALTTLGYGYTF.

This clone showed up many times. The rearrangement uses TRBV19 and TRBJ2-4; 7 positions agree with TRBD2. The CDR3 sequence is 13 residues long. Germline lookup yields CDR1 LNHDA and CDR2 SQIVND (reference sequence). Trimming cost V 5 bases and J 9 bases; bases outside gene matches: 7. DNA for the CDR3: TGTGCCAGTAGTCAGGCGGCGGGGGTCATTCAGTACTTC. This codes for CASSQAAGVIQYF. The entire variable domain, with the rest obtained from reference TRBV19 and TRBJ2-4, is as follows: DGGITQSPKYLFRKEGQNVTLSCEQNLNHDAMYWYRQDPGQGLRLIYYSQIVNDFQKGDIAEGYSVSREKKESFPLTVTSAQKNPTAFYLCASSQAAGVIQYFGAGTRLSVL.

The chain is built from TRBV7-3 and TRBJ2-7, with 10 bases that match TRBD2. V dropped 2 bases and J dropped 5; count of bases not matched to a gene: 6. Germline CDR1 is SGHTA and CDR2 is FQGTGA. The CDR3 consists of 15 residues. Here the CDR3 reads CASSLVAGGFNEQYF. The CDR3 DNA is TGTGCCAGCAGCTTAGTAGCGGGGGGTTTCAACGAGCAGTACTTC.

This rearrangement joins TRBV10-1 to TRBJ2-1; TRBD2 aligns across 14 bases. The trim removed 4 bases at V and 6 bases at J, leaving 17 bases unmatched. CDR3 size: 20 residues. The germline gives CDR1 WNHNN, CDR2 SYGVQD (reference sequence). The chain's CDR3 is CASSVPGGTSGGAQGNEQFF. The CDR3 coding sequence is TGCGCCAGCAGTGTCCCGGGGGGGACTAGCGGGGGCGCCCAGGGCAATGAGCAGTTCTTC.

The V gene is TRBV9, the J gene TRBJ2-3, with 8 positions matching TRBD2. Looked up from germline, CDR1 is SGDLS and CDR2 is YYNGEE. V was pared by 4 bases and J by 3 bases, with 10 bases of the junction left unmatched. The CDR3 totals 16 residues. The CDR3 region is CASSIRGTSLTDTQYF. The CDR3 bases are TGTGCCAGCAGCATAAGAGGGACTAGTTTGACAGATACGCAGTATTTT.

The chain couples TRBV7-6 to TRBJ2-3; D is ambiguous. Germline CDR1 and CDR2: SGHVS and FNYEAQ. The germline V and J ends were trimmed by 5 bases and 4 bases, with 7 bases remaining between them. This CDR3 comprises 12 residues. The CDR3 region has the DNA TGTGCCAGCAGCCCAGTCGCAGATACGCAGTATTTT. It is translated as CASSPVADTQYF.

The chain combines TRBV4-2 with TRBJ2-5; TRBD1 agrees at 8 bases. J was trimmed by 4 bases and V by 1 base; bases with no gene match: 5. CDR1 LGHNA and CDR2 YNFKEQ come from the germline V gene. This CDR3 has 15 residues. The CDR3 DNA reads TGTGCCAGCAGCCAAGTAACAGGGGGATTAGAGACCCAGTACTTC. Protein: CASSQVTGGLETQYF.

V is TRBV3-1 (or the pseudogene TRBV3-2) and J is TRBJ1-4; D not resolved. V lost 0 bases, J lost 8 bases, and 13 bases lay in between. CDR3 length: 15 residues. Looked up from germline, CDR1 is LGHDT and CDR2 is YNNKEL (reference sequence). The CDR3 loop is CASSQETLIGEKLFF. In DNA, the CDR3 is TGTGCCAGCAGCCAAGAAACCCTTATCGGGGAAAAACTGTTTTTT.

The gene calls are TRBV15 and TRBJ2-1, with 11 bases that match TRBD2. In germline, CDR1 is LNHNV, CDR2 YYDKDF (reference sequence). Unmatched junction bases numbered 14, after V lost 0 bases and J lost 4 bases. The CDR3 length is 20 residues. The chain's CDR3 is CATSREWGLASGGNYNEQFF. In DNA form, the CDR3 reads TGTGCCACCAGCAGAGAGTGGGGCTTGGCTAGCGGGGGGAATTACAATGAGCAGTTCTTC.

The CDR3 coding sequence is TGTGCCAGCAGCTCCCATCAGGGGGACGGTGAGCAGTTCTTC. Translated: CASSSHQGDGEQFF. J is TRBJ2-1 and V is TRBV5-5; 7 bases are a match to TRBD1. The J segment lost 9 bases and the V segment lost 3 bases, leaving 9 bases of the junction unmatched. Germline assignment: CDR1 SGHKS and CDR2 YYEKEE (reference sequence). This CDR3 comprises 14 residues.

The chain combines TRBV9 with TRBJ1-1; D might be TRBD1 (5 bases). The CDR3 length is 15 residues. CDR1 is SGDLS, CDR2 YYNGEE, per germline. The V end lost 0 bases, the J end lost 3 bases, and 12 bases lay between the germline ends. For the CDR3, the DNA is TGTGCCAGCAGCGTAGGATTGGGGGGGTACACTGAAGCTTTCTTT. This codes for CASSVGLGGYTEAFF.

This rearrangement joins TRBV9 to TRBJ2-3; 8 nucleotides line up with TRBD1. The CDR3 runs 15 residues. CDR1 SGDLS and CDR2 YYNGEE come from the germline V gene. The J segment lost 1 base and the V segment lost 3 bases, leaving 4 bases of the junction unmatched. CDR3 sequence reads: CASSAGGFGTDTQYF. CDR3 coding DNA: TGTGCCAGCAGCGCAGGGGGCTTCGGCACAGATACGCAGTATTTT. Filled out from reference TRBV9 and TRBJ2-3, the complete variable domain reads DSGVTQTPKHLITATGQRVTLRCSPRSGDLSVYWYQQSLDQGLQFLIQYYNGEERAKGNILERFSAQQFPDLHSELNLSSLELGDSALYFCASSAGGFGTDTQYFGPGTRLTVL.

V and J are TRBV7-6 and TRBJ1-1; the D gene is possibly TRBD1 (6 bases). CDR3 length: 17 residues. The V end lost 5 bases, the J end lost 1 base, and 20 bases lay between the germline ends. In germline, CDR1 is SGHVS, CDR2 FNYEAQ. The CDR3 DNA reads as TGTGCCAGCAGCGAGTGGACAGCAAACCTCAGGAACACTGAAGCTTTCTTT. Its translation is CASSEWTANLRNTEAFF.

The DNA for the CDR3 is TGTGCCAGCAGTTTAAATCCCGGACAGGGGGCGCGAGGTCAGGAAAAACTGTTTTTT. It specifies CASSLNPGQGARGQEKLFF. The chain is built from TRBV27 and TRBJ1-4, with 11 nucleotides matching TRBD1. J gave up 8 bases and V 2 bases, and 16 bases lay outside the gene matches. This CDR3 has 19 amino acids. Germline-derived CDR1 and CDR2 are MNHEY and SMNVEV (reference sequence).

The CDR3 DNA sequence: TGTGCCAGCAGTTACGCCCTAAACAGGGTCGAATCACCCCTCCACTTT. Translated: CASSYALNRVESPLHF. The chain carries TRBV6-5 and TRBJ1-6, with a weak D call TRBD1 (6 bases). This CDR3 has 16 residues. Trimming pared 2 bases from V and 10 bases from J, leaving 18 bases between. Germline V gene lookup returns CDR1 MNHEY and CDR2 SVGAGI.

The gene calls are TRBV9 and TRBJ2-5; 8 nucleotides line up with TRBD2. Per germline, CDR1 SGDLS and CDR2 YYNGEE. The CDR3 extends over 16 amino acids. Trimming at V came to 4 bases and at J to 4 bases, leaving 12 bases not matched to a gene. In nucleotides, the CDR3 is TGTGCCAGCAGCCCACAAAGGGCTAGCGGGCGAGAGACCCAGTACTTC. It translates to CASSPQRASGRETQYF.

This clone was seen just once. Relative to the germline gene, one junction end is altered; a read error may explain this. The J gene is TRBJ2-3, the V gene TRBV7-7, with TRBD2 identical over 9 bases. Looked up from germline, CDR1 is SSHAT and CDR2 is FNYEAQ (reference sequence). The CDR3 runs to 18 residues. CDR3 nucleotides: TGTGCTAGCAGCTTAGCCTCGCGGGGGGGGCGGGGCACAGATACGCAGTATTTT. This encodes CASSLASRGGRGTDTQYF. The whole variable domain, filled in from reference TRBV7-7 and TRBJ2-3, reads GAGVSQSPRYKVTKRGQDVTLRCDPISSHATLYWYQQALGQGPEFLTYFNYEAQPDKSGLPSDRFSAERPEGSISTLTIQRTEQRDSAMYRCASSLASRGGRGTDTQYFGPGTRLTVL.

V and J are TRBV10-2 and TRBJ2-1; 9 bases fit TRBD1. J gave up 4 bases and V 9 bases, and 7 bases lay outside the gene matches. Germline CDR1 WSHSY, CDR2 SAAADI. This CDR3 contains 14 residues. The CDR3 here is CASSRQGVYNEQFF. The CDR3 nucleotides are TGCGCCAGTAGTAGACAGGGGGTTTACAATGAGCAGTTCTTC.

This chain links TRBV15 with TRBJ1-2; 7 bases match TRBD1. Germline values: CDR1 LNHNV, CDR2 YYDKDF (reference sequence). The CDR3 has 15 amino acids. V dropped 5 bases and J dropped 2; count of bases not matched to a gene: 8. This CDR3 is CATSELQGVNYGYTF. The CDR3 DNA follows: TGTGCCACCAGCGAACTCCAGGGGGTAAACTATGGCTACACCTTC.

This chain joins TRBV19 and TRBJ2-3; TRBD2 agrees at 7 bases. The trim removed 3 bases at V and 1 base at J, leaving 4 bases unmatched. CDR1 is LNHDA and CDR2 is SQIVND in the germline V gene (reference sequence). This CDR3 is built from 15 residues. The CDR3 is CASSIQRGGTDTQYF. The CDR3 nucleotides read TGTGCCAGTAGTATTCAGCGGGGTGGCACAGATACGCAGTATTTT.

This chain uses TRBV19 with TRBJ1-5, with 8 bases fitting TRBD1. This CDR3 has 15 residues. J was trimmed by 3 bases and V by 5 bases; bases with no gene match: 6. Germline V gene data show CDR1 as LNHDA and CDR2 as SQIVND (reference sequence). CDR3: CASSRGQEFNQPQHF. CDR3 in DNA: TGTGCCAGTAGTCGGGGACAGGAGTTCAATCAGCCCCAGCATTTT.